Presented here are 13 T cell receptor beta chains from one specimen sequenced in a study of blood T cells in healthy people across ages. Combining a sample-barcoded 5' primer with a J-beta primer mix, a second PCR ran for about 7 to 11 cycles. One entry per CDR3 protein results from TCRdb running MiXCR on the 5' RACE reads. This table holds approximately 960,000 distinct CDR3 sequences, 25% to 35% found once. These data were also reused for a study on T cells of mothers and their children.

The sample comprised blood. Receptor source: a woman in her thirties or forties in good health.

The chain couples TRBV7-8 to TRBJ2-5; 12 bases map to TRBD1. Gene TRBJ2-7 matches the end of the DNA better, so the J call may be wrong. Looked up from germline, CDR1 is SGHVS and CDR2 is FQNEAQ. CDR3 length equals 16 residues. This chain's CDR3 is CASSGLGDRGRYEQYF. The CDR3 DNA is TGTGCCAGCAGCGGACTTGGGGACAGGGGGCGCTACGAGCAGTACTTC.

This clonotype was detected a few times. V and J are TRBV11-2 and TRBJ1-1; no clear D gene. Trimming took 1 base from V and 1 from J, leaving 13 bases between them. Per germline, CDR1 SGHAT and CDR2 FQNNGV. This CDR3 spans 16 amino acids. The CDR3 protein is CASSLVMTGRNTEAFF. The CDR3 coding sequence is TGTGCCAGCAGCTTAGTCATGACGGGGAGGAACACTGAAGCTTTCTTT.

The V call is TRBV12-3 or TRBV12-4, the J call TRBJ2-6; D gene uncertain. The CDR3 totals 15 residues. Trimming shortened V by 5 bases and J by 2 bases, and 10 bases separated the two germline ends. CDR3 in amino acids: CASSPPRTGANVLTF. In DNA form, the CDR3 reads TGTGCCAGCAGTCCCCCCCGTACTGGGGCCAACGTCCTGACTTTC.

This clonotype was seen only a few times. The V and J genes are TRBV2 and TRBJ2-2; D ambiguous. The germline CDR1 and CDR2 sequences are SNHLY and FYNNEI. V was clipped by 6 bases and J by 0 bases, with 8 bases between them. The CDR3 consists of 14 residues. This CDR3 is CASRATSNTGELFF. CDR3 nucleotides: TGTGCCAGCAGGGCAACATCGAACACCGGGGAGCTGTTTTTT.

In this sample, this clonotype turned up a few times. The CDR3 DNA follows: TGTGCCAGCAGCGGACCCAACCGCCGCACAGATACGCAGTATTTT. Protein product: CASSGPNRRTDTQYF. The V gene is TRBV12-3 or TRBV12-4, the J gene TRBJ2-3; D is undetermined. The CDR3 length is 15 residues. Trimming removed 6 bases from V and 1 base from J, with 14 bases in between.

Worth noting for this clonotype: A single base separates this from a much larger clone, so it may be a read error. The rearrangement links TRBV7-3 to TRBJ2-5, with D perhaps matching TRBD1 (5 bases). CDR3 length equals 16 residues. CDR1 is SGHTA and CDR2 is FQGTGA in the germline V gene. The CDR3 protein is CASSLGVGRNQETHYF. CDR3 bases: TGTGCCAGCAGCTTAGGGGTGGGGCGGAACCAAGAGACCCACTACTTC.

The gene calls are TRBV28 and TRBJ1-2, with unresolved D. The germline CDR1 and CDR2 sequences are MDHEN and SYDVKM. V shed 2 bases and J shed 8 bases, with 24 bases lying between them. The CDR3 extends over 17 amino acids. This chain's CDR3 is CASSLERMVGKLKGYTF. The DNA of the CDR3 is TGTGCCAGCAGTTTAGAGAGGATGGTAGGGAAGTTGAAGGGCTACACCTTC.

The J gene is TRBJ1-5, the V gene TRBV20-1; 9 nucleotides align to TRBD1. Germline loops: CDR1 DFQATT, CDR2 SNEGSKA (reference sequence). V lost 8 bases, J lost 2 bases, and 7 bases stayed unmatched. The CDR3 length is 14 residues. CDR3 sequence reads: CSTVTGGRNQPQHF. The CDR3 nucleotides read TGCAGTACTGTGACAGGGGGGCGCAATCAGCCCCAGCATTTT.

The chain has TRBV15 and TRBJ1-2; D unresolved. Germline-derived CDR1 and CDR2 are LNHNV and YYDKDF (reference sequence). The V end lost 2 bases, the J end lost 1 base, and 8 bases lay between the germline ends. The CDR3 covers 14 residues. For the CDR3, the DNA is TGTGCCACCAGCAGACCGGGTTTTAACTATGGCTACACCTTC. Amino acids: CATSRPGFNYGYTF.

This clonotype appeared many times. CDR3 sequence: CASRQGRFPSYEQYF. The CDR3, as DNA: TGCGCCAGCAGACAGGGTAGGTTTCCTTCCTACGAGCAGTACTTC. The rearrangement links TRBV5-1 to TRBJ2-7, with a weak D call TRBD1 (6 bases). V dropped 5 bases and J dropped 1 base, with 16 bases sitting between them. Germline-derived CDR1 and CDR2 are SGHRS and YFSETQ. The length of the CDR3 is 15 residues.

Many counts were recorded for this clonotype. J is TRBJ1-1 and V is TRBV12-3 or TRBV12-4; D might be TRBD1 (6 bases). This CDR3 spans 13 amino acids. The V end lost 0 bases, the J end lost 5 bases, and 7 bases lay between the germline ends. The chain's CDR3 is CASSLARGTEAFF. The CDR3 coding sequence is TGTGCCAGCAGTTTAGCCAGGGGAACTGAAGCTTTCTTT.

There are a few counts of this clonotype. A much larger clone lies one base from this, so it may be a read error. The rearrangement links TRBV5-1 to TRBJ2-1; TRBD1 agrees at 9 bases. The CDR3 runs to 15 residues. Germline loops: CDR1 SGHRS, CDR2 YFSETQ. The CDR3 spells CAGSFPGQGAREQFF. The CDR3 nucleotides are TGCGCCGGCAGCTTTCCGGGACAGGGCGCTCGGGAGCAGTTCTTC.

The V and J genes are TRBV5-1 and TRBJ1-1; D might be TRBD1 (5 bases). V was trimmed by 4 bases and J by 3 bases, leaving 19 bases between them. The CDR3 has 16 amino acids. Germline V gene lookup returns CDR1 SGHRS and CDR2 YFSETQ. The CDR3 loop reads CASSPGQGRKDTEAFF. Written as DNA, the CDR3 is TGCGCCAGCAGCCCCGGCCAGGGAAGGAAAGACACTGAAGCTTTCTTT.